This T cell receptor (beta chain) was obtained from a study of T-cell reconstitution after alpha-beta-depleted transplantation in children. In germline, CDR1 is DFQATT, CDR2 SNEGSKA (reference sequence). This CDR3 is 14 amino acids long. Trimming removed 5 bases from V and 3 bases from J, with 14 bases in between. The authors prepared the TCRbeta library with unique molecular identifiers. MiXCR, applied by TCRdb to the PCR reads, yields one record per CDR3 protein. The sample includes hundreds of thousands of distinct CDR3 sequences, roughly 8% of them seen just once. This clonotype was observed at least ten times. The target antigen is unknown. Points from the study as a whole: Newly generated T cells supplied most T-cell counts and diversity one year post-transplant. Alpha-beta T cells about two months after transplant reportedly derived from several hundred expanded graft clones. The origin of high day-60 TCRbeta diversity in some patients lay in surviving recipient T cells and thymic progenitors.

This material consisted of PBMCs, mostly from graft donor cells, taken 180 days after TCRalphabeta/CD19-depleted stem cell transplant. The J gene is TRBJ1-5, the V gene TRBV20-1; D unresolved. The source is a male patient younger than 18 who had a stem cell transplant for acute lymphoblastic leukemia, so the T cells may come from the graft donor. The CDR3 region has the DNA TGCAGTGCTCCCGCCGGCAGAATCAATCAGCCCCAGCATTTT. Its translation is CSAPAGRINQPQHF.